These T cell receptor beta chains were read from a single sample in a study of cytomegalovirus exposure and HLA in healthy donors. Profiled with immunoSEQ multiplex PCR; TCRdb holds only in-frame clones, not every one. Listed are approximately 110,000 clones; around 6.5% falls within the top ten. The source material was PBMCs. These receptors were collected from a man aged 40-55 years in good health and CMV-seropositive. Both conserved end residues are part of each CDR3. Each record gives: V gene, D gene, J gene, CDR3 protein, CDR3 DNA. The D gene is left open where the match is weak.

V gene: TRBV13
D gene: NA
J gene: TRBJ1-1
CDR3 protein: CASIQNRDVGEAFF
CDR3 DNA: TGTGCCAGCATCCAAAACAGGGATGTAGGTGAAGCTTTCTTT

V gene: TRBV4-3
D gene: NA
J gene: TRBJ2-1
CDR3 protein: CASSSDSSYNEQFF
CDR3 DNA: TGCGCCAGCAGCAGCGACAGCTCCTACAATGAGCAGTTCTTC

V gene: TRBV6-5
D gene: TRBD1
J gene: TRBJ1-2
CDR3 protein: CASSYSTGGMYGYTF
CDR3 DNA: TGTGCCAGCAGTTACTCGACAGGGGGCATGTATGGCTACACCTTC

V gene: TRBV9
D gene: TRBD2
J gene: TRBJ2-2
CDR3 protein: CASSDNSGTSGAGELFF
CDR3 DNA: TGTGCCAGCAGCGATAATTCCGGGACTAGCGGCGCCGGGGAGCTGTTTTTT

V gene: TRBV5-6
D gene: TRBD1
J gene: TRBJ2-7
CDR3 protein: CASSFLTGTYEQYF
CDR3 DNA: TGTGCCAGCAGCTTCTTGACAGGGACCTACGAGCAGTACTTC

V gene: TRBV10-3
D gene: NA
J gene: TRBJ2-7
CDR3 protein: CAITTTVGAYEQYF
CDR3 DNA: TGTGCCATCACCACGACAGTCGGAGCCTACGAGCAGTACTTC

V gene: TRBV18
D gene: NA
J gene: TRBJ1-1
CDR3 protein: CASSPQGGNTEAFF
CDR3 DNA: TGTGCCAGCTCACCTCAGGGTGGGAACACTGAAGCCTTCTTT

V gene: TRBV18
D gene: TRBD1
J gene: TRBJ2-7
CDR3 protein: CASSPRSGQGYEQYF
CDR3 DNA: TGTGCCAGCTCCCCTCGGTCGGGACAGGGTTACGAGCAGTACTTC

V gene: TRBV28
D gene: TRBD2
J gene: TRBJ2-1
CDR3 protein: CASTAPGTRGDNEQFF
CDR3 DNA: TGTGCCAGCACCGCACCCGGGACTAGGGGGGACAATGAGCAGTTCTTC

V gene: TRBV27
D gene: TRBD1
J gene: TRBJ2-1
CDR3 protein: CASTSIWTGEGNEQFF
CDR3 DNA: TGTGCCAGCACCTCCATCTGGACAGGGGAGGGCAATGAGCAGTTCTTC

V gene: TRBV9
D gene: TRBD2
J gene: TRBJ2-1
CDR3 protein: CASSVVASGGPSRGNNEQFF
CDR3 DNA: TGTGCCAGCAGCGTAGTGGCTAGCGGGGGACCAAGCCGGGGAAATAATGAGCAGTTCTTC

V gene: TRBV19
D gene: NA
J gene: TRBJ1-1
CDR3 protein: CASSIGARTEAFF
CDR3 DNA: TGTGCCAGTAGTATAGGGGCACGAACAGAAGCTTTCTTT

V gene: TRBV19
D gene: TRBD1
J gene: TRBJ1-2
CDR3 protein: CASTGQATNYGYTF
CDR3 DNA: TGTGCCAGTACGGGACAGGCAACTAACTATGGCTACACCTTC

V gene: TRBV11-3
D gene: NA
J gene: TRBJ2-2
CDR3 protein: CASSSRVNTGELFF
CDR3 DNA: TGTGCCAGCAGCTCCAGGGTGAACACCGGGGAGCTGTTTTTT

V gene: TRBV5-4
D gene: TRBD2
J gene: TRBJ2-7
CDR3 protein: CASRAGGAYEQYF
CDR3 DNA: TGTGCCAGTAGAGCGGGAGGGGCCTACGAGCAGTACTTC

V gene: TRBV7-3
D gene: TRBD2
J gene: TRBJ2-2
CDR3 protein: CASAMVAGAAGELFF
CDR3 DNA: TGTGCCAGCGCCATGGTAGCGGGAGCCGCCGGGGAGCTGTTTTTT

V gene: TRBV9
D gene: TRBD2
J gene: TRBJ2-2
CDR3 protein: CASSGTSGSGTGELFF
CDR3 DNA: TGTGCCAGCAGCGGAACTAGCGGGAGTGGCACCGGGGAGCTGTTTTTT

V gene: TRBV7-2
D gene: TRBD2
J gene: TRBJ2-5
CDR3 protein: CASSHWTSQETQYF
CDR3 DNA: TGTGCCAGCAGCCATTGGACTAGCCAAGAGACCCAGTACTTC

V gene: TRBV7-2
D gene: NA
J gene: TRBJ2-3
CDR3 protein: CASSLNGQSTDTQYF
CDR3 DNA: TGTGCCAGCAGCTTAAATGGCCAAAGCACAGATACGCAGTATTTT

V gene: TRBV28
D gene: NA
J gene: TRBJ2-7
CDR3 protein: CASSFEGVEQYF
CDR3 DNA: TGTGCCAGCAGTTTTGAGGGGGTCGAGCAGTACTTC

V gene: TRBV28
D gene: NA
J gene: TRBJ2-7
CDR3 protein: CASSLRRGRYEQYF
CDR3 DNA: TGTGCCAGCAGTCTCCGCCGGGGGAGGTACGAGCAGTACTTC

V gene: TRBV7-2
D gene: NA
J gene: TRBJ1-5
CDR3 protein: CASSLGWGGNQPQHF
CDR3 DNA: TGTGCCAGCAGCTTAGGGTGGGGGGGCAATCAGCCCCAGCATTTT

V gene: TRBV7-2
D gene: NA
J gene: TRBJ1-5
CDR3 protein: CASSTRGGNQPQHF
CDR3 DNA: TGTGCCAGCAGCACCCGGGGGGGCAATCAGCCCCAGCATTTT

V gene: TRBV15
D gene: TRBD1
J gene: TRBJ2-3
CDR3 protein: CATSRATLGTGVANTQYF
CDR3 DNA: TGTGCCACCAGCAGGGCGACCCTAGGGACAGGGGTTGCGAATACGCAGTATTTT

V gene: TRBV7-2
D gene: NA
J gene: TRBJ1-1
CDR3 protein: CASSPFLDNLNTEAFF
CDR3 DNA: TGTGCCAGCAGCCCTTTCCTTGACAACCTCAACACTGAAGCTTTCTTT

V gene: TRBV5-1
D gene: NA
J gene: TRBJ2-7
CDR3 protein: CASSLEGRASSYEQYF
CDR3 DNA: TGCGCCAGCAGCTTGGAGGGCAGGGCAAGCTCCTACGAGCAGTACTTC

V gene: TRBV9
D gene: TRBD2
J gene: TRBJ2-1
CDR3 protein: CASSVGGGTSVYNEQFF
CDR3 DNA: TGTGCCAGCAGCGTAGGAGGCGGGACTAGCGTATACAATGAGCAGTTCTTC

V gene: TRBV27
D gene: NA
J gene: TRBJ2-7
CDR3 protein: CASSLGRDYEQYF
CDR3 DNA: TGTGCCAGCAGTTTGGGCAGGGACTACGAGCAGTACTTC

V gene: TRBV6-5
D gene: TRBD2
J gene: TRBJ2-7
CDR3 protein: CASSYSSSGGYEQYF
CDR3 DNA: TGTGCCAGCAGTTACTCGTCTAGCGGGGGATACGAGCAGTACTTC

V gene: TRBV5-1
D gene: TRBD1
J gene: TRBJ2-3
CDR3 protein: CASSPDRGVSDTQYF
CDR3 DNA: TGCGCCAGCAGCCCGGACAGGGGGGTTTCAGATACGCAGTATTTT

V gene: TRBV6-5
D gene: NA
J gene: TRBJ2-1
CDR3 protein: CASSPYRGVQFF
CDR3 DNA: TGTGCCAGCAGTCCCTACCGGGGAGTACAGTTCTTC

V gene: TRBV4-3
D gene: NA
J gene: TRBJ2-2
CDR3 protein: CASSQEISGELFF
CDR3 DNA: TGCGCCAGCAGCCAAGAAATCAGCGGGGAGCTGTTTTTT

V gene: TRBV4-3
D gene: TRBD2
J gene: TRBJ2-3
CDR3 protein: CASSQGGGRVRLTDTQYF
CDR3 DNA: TGCGCCAGCAGCCAAGGGGGGGGGAGGGTCAGATTGACAGATACGCAGTATTTT

V gene: TRBV10-3
D gene: NA
J gene: TRBJ2-7
CDR3 protein: CATREVGSYEQYF
CDR3 DNA: TGTGCCACTAGGGAGGTTGGTTCCTACGAGCAGTACTTC

V gene: TRBV2
D gene: NA
J gene: TRBJ1-4
CDR3 protein: CASGYMLDSPNEKLFF
CDR3 DNA: TGTGCCAGCGGCTACATGTTGGACAGCCCTAATGAAAAACTGTTTTTT

V gene: TRBV27
D gene: NA
J gene: TRBJ1-2
CDR3 protein: CASSSTGTVGYGYTF
CDR3 DNA: TGTGCCAGCAGTTCGACAGGTACGGTCGGCTATGGCTACACCTTC

V gene: TRBV4-1
D gene: TRBD2
J gene: TRBJ2-1
CDR3 protein: CASSQDGAGGPRNEQFF
CDR3 DNA: TGCGCCAGCAGCCAAGATGGAGCGGGAGGGCCAAGGAATGAGCAGTTCTTC

V gene: TRBV19
D gene: TRBD2
J gene: TRBJ2-2
CDR3 protein: CASSLPGLKAGELFF
CDR3 DNA: TGTGCCAGTAGTCTCCCGGGACTAAAGGCCGGGGAGCTGTTTTTT

V gene: TRBV6-6
D gene: NA
J gene: TRBJ2-1
CDR3 protein: CASYRGGSIYNEQFF
CDR3 DNA: TGTGCCAGCTACAGGGGGGGGTCGATCTACAATGAGCAGTTCTTC

V gene: TRBV19
D gene: TRBD1
J gene: TRBJ2-1
CDR3 protein: CASGTGLGNEQFF
CDR3 DNA: TGTGCCAGTGGGACAGGGTTGGGGAATGAGCAGTTCTTC

V gene: TRBV6-1
D gene: TRBD1
J gene: TRBJ2-7
CDR3 protein: CASSGDRARGQYF
CDR3 DNA: TGTGCCAGCAGTGGGGACAGGGCCCGTGGGCAGTACTTC

V gene: TRBV5-4
D gene: TRBD1
J gene: TRBJ1-1
CDR3 protein: CASSPGQGRGEAFF
CDR3 DNA: TGTGCCAGCAGCCCGGGACAGGGGCGAGGTGAAGCTTTCTTT

V gene: TRBV6-1
D gene: NA
J gene: TRBJ1-2
CDR3 protein: CASSGHPGTGDAGYTF
CDR3 DNA: TGTGCCAGCAGTGGACATCCCGGGACGGGGGACGCTGGCTACACCTTC

V gene: TRBV7-6
D gene: NA
J gene: TRBJ2-1
CDR3 protein: CASSLGTSSMTSYNEQFF
CDR3 DNA: TGTGCCAGCAGCTTAGGTACTAGCTCCATGACTTCCTACAATGAGCAGTTCTTC

V gene: TRBV4-1
D gene: NA
J gene: TRBJ2-7
CDR3 protein: CASSQTRTTPSYEQYF
CDR3 DNA: TGCGCCAGCAGCCAAACAAGGACTACCCCGAGTTACGAGCAGTACTTC

V gene: TRBV29-1
D gene: TRBD1
J gene: TRBJ2-7
CDR3 protein: CSVVQGSSYEQYF
CDR3 DNA: TGCAGCGTTGTACAGGGGAGCTCCTACGAGCAGTACTTC